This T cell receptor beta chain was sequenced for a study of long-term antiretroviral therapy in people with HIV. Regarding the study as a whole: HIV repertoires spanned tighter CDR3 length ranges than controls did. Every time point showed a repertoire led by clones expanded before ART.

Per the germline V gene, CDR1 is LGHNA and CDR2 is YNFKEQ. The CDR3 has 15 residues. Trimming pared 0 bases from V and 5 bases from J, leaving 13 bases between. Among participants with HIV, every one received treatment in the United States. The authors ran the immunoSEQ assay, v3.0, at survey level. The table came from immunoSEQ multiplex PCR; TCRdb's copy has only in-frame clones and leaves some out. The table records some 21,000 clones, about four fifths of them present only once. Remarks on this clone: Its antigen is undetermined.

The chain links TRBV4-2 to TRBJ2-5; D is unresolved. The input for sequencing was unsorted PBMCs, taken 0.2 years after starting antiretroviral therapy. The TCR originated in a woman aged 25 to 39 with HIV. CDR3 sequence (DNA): TGTGCCAGCAGCCAAGATCGGGCTGTTGACGAGACCCAGTACTTC. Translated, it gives CASSQDRAVDETQYF.